Sequencing of this T cell receptor beta chain was carried out in a study of OX40 agonist ivuxolimab in advanced cancers. For the study at large: It was ivuxolimab, an agonistic anti-OX40 (CD134) antibody, that patients were treated with.

Blood was sampled at baseline, cycle 4 day 1, and cycle 7 day 1. This clone was counted between two and nine times. V was trimmed by 1 base and J by 2 bases, leaving 0 bases between them. The germline V gene has CDR1 SGHDN and CDR2 FVKESK. The CDR3 covers 11 residues. Measured with immunoSEQ multiplex PCR; TCRdb has only the in-frame clones, and not every one. The sample lists over 75,000 clones; 80% to 90% were seen once. This specimen was CD4+ or CD8+ T cells sorted from blood, taken in a trial of the OX40 agonist ivuxolimab. The receptor's source is an adult with an advanced solid tumor such as melanoma, head and neck, liver or kidney cancer. V usage is TRBV14 and J usage is TRBJ2-7; no firm D call. CDR3 region: CASSQAYEQYF. The CDR3 nucleotides read TGTGCCAGCAGCCAAGCCTACGAGCAGTACTTC.